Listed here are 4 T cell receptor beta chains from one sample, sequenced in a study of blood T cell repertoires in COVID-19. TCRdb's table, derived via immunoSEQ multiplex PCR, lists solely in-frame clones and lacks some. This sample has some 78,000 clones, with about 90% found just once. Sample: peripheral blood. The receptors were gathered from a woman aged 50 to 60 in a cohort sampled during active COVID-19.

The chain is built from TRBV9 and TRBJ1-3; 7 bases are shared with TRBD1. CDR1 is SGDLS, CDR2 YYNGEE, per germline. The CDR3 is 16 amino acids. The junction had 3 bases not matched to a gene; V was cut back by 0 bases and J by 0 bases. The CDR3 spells CASSVDGTVSGNTIYF. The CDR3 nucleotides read TGTGCCAGCAGCGTAGACGGGACAGTCTCTGGAAACACCATATATTTT.

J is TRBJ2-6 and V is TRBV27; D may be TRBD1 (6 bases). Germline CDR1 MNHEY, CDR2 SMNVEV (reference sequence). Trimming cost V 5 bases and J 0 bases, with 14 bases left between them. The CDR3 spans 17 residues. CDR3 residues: CASSPQGTYSGANVLTF. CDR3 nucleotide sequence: TGTGCCAGCAGTCCTCAGGGGACATACTCTGGGGCCAACGTCCTGACTTTC.

CDR3 protein: CASSTSAGPYNEQFF. In DNA, the CDR3 is TGTGCCAGCAGCACCTCGGCGGGCCCCTACAATGAGCAGTTCTTC. The chain carries TRBV3-1 (or the pseudogene TRBV3-2) and TRBJ2-1; possible D gene TRBD2, 5 bases. CDR3 length: 15 amino acids. Trimming removed 5 bases from V and 2 bases from J, with 13 bases in between. Germline V gene sequence: CDR1 LGHDT, CDR2 YNNKEL (reference sequence).

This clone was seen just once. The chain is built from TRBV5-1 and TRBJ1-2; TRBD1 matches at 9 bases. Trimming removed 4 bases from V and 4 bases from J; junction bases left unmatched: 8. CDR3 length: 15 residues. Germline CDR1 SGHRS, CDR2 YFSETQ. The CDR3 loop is CASSQGQGSAYGYTF. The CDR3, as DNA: TGCGCCAGCAGCCAGGGACAGGGAAGTGCCTATGGCTACACCTTC.